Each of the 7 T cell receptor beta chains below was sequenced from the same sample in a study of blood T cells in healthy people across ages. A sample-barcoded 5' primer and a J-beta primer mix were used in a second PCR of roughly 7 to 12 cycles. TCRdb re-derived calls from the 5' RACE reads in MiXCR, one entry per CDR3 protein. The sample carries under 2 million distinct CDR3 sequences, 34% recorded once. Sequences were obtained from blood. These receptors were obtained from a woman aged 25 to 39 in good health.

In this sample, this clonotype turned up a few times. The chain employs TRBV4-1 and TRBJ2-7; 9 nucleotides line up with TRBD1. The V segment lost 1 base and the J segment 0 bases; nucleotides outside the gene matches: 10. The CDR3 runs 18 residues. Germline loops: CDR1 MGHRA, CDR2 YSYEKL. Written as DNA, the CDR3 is TGCGCCAGCAGCCAAGCACCCCGGGACAGGGAGCCCTCCTACGAGCAGTACTTC. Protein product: CASSQAPRDREPSYEQYF.

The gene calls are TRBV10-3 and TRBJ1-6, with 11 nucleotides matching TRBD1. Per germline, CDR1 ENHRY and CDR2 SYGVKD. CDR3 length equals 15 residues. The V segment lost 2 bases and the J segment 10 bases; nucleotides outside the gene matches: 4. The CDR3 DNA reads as TGTGCCATCAGTGAGCCGGGACAGGGGGTATCACCCCTCCACTTT. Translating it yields CAISEPGQGVSPLHF.

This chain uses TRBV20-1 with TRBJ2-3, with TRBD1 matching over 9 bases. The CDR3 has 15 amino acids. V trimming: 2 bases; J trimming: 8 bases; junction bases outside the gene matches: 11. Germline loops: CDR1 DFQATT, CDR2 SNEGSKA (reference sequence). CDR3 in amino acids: CSARLPGTGIGTQYF. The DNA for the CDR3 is TGCAGTGCTAGACTTCCCGGGACAGGGATCGGTACGCAGTATTTT.

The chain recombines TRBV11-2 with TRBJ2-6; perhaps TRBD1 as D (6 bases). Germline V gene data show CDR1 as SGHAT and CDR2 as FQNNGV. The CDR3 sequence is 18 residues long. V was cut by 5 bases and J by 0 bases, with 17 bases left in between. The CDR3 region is CASSVGTQVLSGANVLTF. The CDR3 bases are TGTGCCAGCAGCGTCGGGACACAGGTTCTCTCTGGGGCCAACGTCCTGACTTTC.

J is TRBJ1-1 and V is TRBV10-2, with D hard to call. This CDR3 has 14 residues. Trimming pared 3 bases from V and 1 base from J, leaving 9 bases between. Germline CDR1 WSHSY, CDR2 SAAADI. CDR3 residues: CASSDSRQNTEAFF. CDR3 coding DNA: TGCGCCAGCAGTGATTCCCGACAGAACACTGAAGCTTTCTTT.

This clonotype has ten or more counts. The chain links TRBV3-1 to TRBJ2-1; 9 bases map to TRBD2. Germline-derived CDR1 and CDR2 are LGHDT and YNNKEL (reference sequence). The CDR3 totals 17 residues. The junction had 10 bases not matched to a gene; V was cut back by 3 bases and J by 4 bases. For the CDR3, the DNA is TGTGCCAGCAGCCAGTATGCGACTAGCGGAGTATACAATGAGCAGTTCTTC. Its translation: CASSQYATSGVYNEQFF.

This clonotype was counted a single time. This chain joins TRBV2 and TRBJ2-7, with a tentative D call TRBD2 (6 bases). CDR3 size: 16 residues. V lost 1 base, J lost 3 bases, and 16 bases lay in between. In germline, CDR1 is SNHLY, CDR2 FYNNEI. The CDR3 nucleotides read TGTGCCAGCAGTGAAGTTGGGGGGTCCCTCCACTACGAGCAGTACTTC. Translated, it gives CASSEVGGSLHYEQYF. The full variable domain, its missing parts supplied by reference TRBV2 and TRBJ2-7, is EPEVTQTPSHQVTQMGQEVILRCVPISNHLYFYWYRQILGQKVEFLVSFYNNEISEKSEIFDDQFSVERPDGSNFTLKIRSTKLEDSAMYFCASSEVGGSLHYEQYFGPGTRLTVT.